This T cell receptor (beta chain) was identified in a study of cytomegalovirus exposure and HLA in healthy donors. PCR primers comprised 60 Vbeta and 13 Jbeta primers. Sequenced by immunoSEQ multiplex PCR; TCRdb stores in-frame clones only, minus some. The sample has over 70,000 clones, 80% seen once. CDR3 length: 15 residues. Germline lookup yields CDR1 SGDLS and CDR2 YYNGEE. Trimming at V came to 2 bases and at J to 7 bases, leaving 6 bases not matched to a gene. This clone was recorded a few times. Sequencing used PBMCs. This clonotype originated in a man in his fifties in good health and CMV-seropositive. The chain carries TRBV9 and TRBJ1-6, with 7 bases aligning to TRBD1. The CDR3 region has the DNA TGTGCCAGCAGCGTGACCGGGACAGCAAATTCACCCCTCCACTTT. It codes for CASSVTGTANSPLHF.